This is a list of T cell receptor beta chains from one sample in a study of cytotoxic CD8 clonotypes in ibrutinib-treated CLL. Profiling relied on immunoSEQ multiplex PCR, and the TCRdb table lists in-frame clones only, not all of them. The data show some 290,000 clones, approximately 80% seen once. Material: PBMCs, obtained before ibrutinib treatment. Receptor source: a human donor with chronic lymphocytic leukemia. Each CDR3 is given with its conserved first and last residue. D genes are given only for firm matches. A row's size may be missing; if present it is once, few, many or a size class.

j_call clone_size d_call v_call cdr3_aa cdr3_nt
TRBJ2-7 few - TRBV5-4 CASRAWDILDEQYF TGTGCCAGCAGAGCTTGGGACATACTAGACGAGCAGTACTTC
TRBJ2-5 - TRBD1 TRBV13 CASSLLTGGAETQYF TGTGCCAGCAGCTTACTCACAGGGGGCGCGGAGACCCAGTACTTC
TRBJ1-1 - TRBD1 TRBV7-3 CASSTSGGTEAFF TGTGCCAGCAGCACGTCAGGGGGAACTGAAGCTTTCTTT
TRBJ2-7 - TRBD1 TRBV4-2 CASSQQGQGLYEQYF TGTGCCAGCAGCCAACAGGGACAGGGACTCTACGAGCAGTACTTC
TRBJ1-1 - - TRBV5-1 CASSLGDRDTEAFF TGCGCCAGCAGCTTGGGGGACCGAGACACTGAAGCTTTCTTT
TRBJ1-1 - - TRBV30 CAWSQQGSEAFF TGTGCCTGGAGTCAACAGGGCTCTGAAGCTTTCTTT
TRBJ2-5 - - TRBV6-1 CASSDLGMVSKTQYF TGTGCCAGCAGTGATCTAGGGATGGTCTCGAAGACCCAGTACTTC
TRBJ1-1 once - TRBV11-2 CASSLGRDDTEAFF TGTGCCAGCAGCTTAGGCAGGGATGACACTGAAGCTTTCTTT
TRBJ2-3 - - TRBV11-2 CASSLQGRSDTQYF TGTGCCAGCAGCCTACAGGGCAGGTCGGATACGCAGTATTTT
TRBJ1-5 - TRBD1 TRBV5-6 CASSKGTARNQPQHF TGTGCCAGCAGCAAAGGGACAGCCCGCAATCAGCCCCAGCATTTT
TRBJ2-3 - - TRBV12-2 CASRLTSYTQYF TGTGCAAGTCGCTTAACGAGTTATACGCAGTATTTT
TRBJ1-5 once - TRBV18 CASSSGMDQPQHF TGTGCCAGCTCGTCAGGGATGGACCAGCCCCAGCATTTT
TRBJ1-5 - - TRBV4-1 CASSQGSWNQPQHF TGCGCCAGCAGCCAAGGGTCCTGGAATCAGCCCCAGCATTTT
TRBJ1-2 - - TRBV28 CASRSPGEYYGYTF TGTGCCAGCAGATCCCCGGGGGAATATTATGGCTACACCTTC
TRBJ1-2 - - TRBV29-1 CSVEVSRSLFGYTF TGCAGCGTTGAAGTAAGCAGGTCCCTCTTTGGCTACACCTTC
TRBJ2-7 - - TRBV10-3 CAISDTGAYEQYF TGTGCCATCAGTGATACGGGGGCCTACGAGCAGTACTTC
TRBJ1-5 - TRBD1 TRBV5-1 CASSLKAGDRDQPQHF TGCGCCAGCAGCTTGAAGGCTGGGGACAGGGACCAGCCCCAGCATTTT
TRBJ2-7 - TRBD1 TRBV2 CASIPPQGDEQYF TGTGCCAGCATACCGCCCCAGGGGGACGAGCAGTACTTC
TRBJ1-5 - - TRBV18 CASSLPHQPQHF TGTGCCAGCTCACTCCCCCATCAGCCCCAGCATTTT
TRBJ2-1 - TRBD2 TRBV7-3 CASSSQAGGDNEQFF TGTGCCAGCAGCTCCCAAGCGGGAGGGGACAATGAGCAGTTCTTC
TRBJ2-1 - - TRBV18 CASSPPSGVTVRNEQFF TGTGCCAGCTCACCACCTAGCGGAGTCACGGTTAGGAATGAGCAGTTCTTC
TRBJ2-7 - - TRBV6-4 CASSGSSGPPSIYEQYF TGTGCCAGCAGTGGAAGTAGCGGACCACCCTCTATATACGAGCAGTACTTC
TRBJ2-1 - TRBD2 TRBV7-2 CASSLTSGNNNEQFF TGTGCCAGCAGCCTAACTAGCGGGAATAACAATGAGCAGTTCTTC
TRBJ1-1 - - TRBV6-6 CASSYPKRASEAFF TGTGCCAGCAGTTACCCCAAGAGGGCCAGTGAAGCTTTCTTT
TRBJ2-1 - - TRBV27 CASSLGFLGTYNEQFF TGTGCCAGCAGTTTAGGGTTTTTAGGGACGTACAATGAGCAGTTCTTC
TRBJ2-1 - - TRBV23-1 CASSQLVAESSNEQFF TGCGCCAGCAGTCAACTCGTGGCAGAAAGCAGCAATGAGCAGTTCTTC
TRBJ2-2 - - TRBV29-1 CSVERAPGELFF TGCAGCGTTGAGCGGGCACCCGGGGAGCTGTTTTTT
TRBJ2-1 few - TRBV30 CAWSVAREQFF TGTGCCTGGAGTGTGGCCCGAGAGCAGTTCTTC
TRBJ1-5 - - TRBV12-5 CASGPNPPGVGNQPQHF TGTGCTAGTGGTCCTAATCCCCCGGGGGTGGGCAATCAGCCCCAGCATTTT
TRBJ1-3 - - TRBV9 CASSDRDGASGNTIYF TGTGCCAGCAGCGACAGGGACGGCGCCTCTGGAAACACCATATATTTT
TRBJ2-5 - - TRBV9 CASSVGGGLAKETQYF TGTGCCAGCAGCGTAGGGGGCGGGCTAGCGAAAGAGACCCAGTACTTC
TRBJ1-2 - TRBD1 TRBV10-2 CASSEWGQAGYGYTF TGCGCCAGCAGTGAGTGGGGACAGGCGGGGTATGGCTACACCTTC
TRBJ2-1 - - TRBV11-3 CASSLRGSLDEQFF TGTGCCAGCAGCTTACGAGGAAGTCTCGATGAGCAGTTCTTC
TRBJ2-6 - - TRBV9 CASSVAGSGANVLTF TGTGCCAGCAGCGTAGCGGGGTCTGGGGCCAACGTCCTGACTTTC
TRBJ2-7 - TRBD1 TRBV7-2 CASSLEGSGGYEQYF TGTGCCAGCAGCTTAGAGGGGTCAGGGGGCTACGAGCAGTACTTC
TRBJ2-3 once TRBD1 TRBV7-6 CASSLAQFPGTGGSVTDTQYF TGTGCCAGCAGCTTAGCGCAGTTTCCCGGGACAGGGGGATCCGTCACAGATACGCAGTATTTT
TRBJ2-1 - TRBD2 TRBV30 CAWSVTSGAYNEQFF TGTGCCTGGAGTGTAACTAGCGGGGCCTACAATGAGCAGTTCTTC
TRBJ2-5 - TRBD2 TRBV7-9 CASDKGLAADPGETQYF TGTGCCAGCGATAAGGGACTAGCGGCGGATCCGGGAGAGACCCAGTACTTC
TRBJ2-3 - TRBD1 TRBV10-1 CASSVGTGDTDTQYF TGCGCCAGCAGTGTCGGGACAGGGGACACAGATACGCAGTATTTT
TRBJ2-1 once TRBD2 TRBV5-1 CASSFPSGEQNYNEQFF TGCGCCAGCAGCTTCCCTAGCGGGGAACAGAACTACAATGAGCAGTTCTTC
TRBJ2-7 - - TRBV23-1 CVEALGVEQYF TGCGTAGAAGCGCTCGGGGTCGAGCAGTACTTC
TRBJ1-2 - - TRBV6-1 CASSVERDYGYTF TGTGCCAGCAGTGTAGAGAGGGACTATGGCTACACCTTC
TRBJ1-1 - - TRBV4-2 CASSPSDRLWSAFF TGTGCCAGCAGCCCGAGCGACAGGTTGTGGAGCGCTTTCTTT
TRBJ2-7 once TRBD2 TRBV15 CATSRPLAGDEQYF TGTGCCACCAGCCGCCCACTAGCGGGAGACGAGCAGTACTTC
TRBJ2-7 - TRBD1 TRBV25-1 CASRTGTVPYEQYF TGTGCCAGCAGAACCGGGACAGTCCCCTACGAGCAGTACTTC
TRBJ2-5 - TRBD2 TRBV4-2 CASSQDRGAGGTTQYF TGTGCCAGCAGCCAAGATCGGGGAGCGGGAGGTACAACCCAGTACTTC
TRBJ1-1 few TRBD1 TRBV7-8 CASSLADRGLTEAFF TGTGCCAGCAGCTTAGCCGACAGGGGTCTCACTGAAGCTTTCTTT
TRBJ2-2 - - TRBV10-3 CAISESGQNTGELFF TGTGCCATCAGTGAGTCGGGGCAGAACACCGGGGAGCTGTTTTTT
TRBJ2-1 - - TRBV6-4 CASKVAAGEDNEQFF TGTGCCAGCAAGGTCGCTGCAGGGGAGGACAATGAGCAGTTCTTC
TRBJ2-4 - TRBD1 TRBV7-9 CASSLDGQGRNIQYF TGTGCCAGCAGCTTAGATGGACAGGGACGGAACATTCAGTACTTC
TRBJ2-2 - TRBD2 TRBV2 CASMGTSGTGELFF TGTGCCAGCATGGGGACTAGCGGCACCGGGGAGCTGTTTTTT
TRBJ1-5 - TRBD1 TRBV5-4 CASSQDAGGDQPQHF TGCGCCAGCAGCCAAGATGCAGGGGGCGATCAGCCCCAGCATTTT
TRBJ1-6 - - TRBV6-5 CASSYQGPANSPLHF TGTGCCAGCAGTTACCAGGGTCCCGCTAATTCACCCCTCCACTTT
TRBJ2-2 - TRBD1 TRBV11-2 CASSLGAGGTGELFF TGTGCCAGCAGCTTAGGGGCAGGGGGCACCGGGGAGCTGTTTTTT
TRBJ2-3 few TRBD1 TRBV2 CAATGTPTTDTQYF TGTGCCGCGACAGGGACCCCGACGACGGATACGCAGTATTTT
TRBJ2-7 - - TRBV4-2 CASSQTDSVGYEQYF TGTGCCAGCAGCCAAACCGACTCGGTAGGCTACGAGCAGTACTTC
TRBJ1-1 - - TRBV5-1 CASSSGIMNTEAFF TGCGCCAGCAGCAGCGGGATCATGAACACTGAAGCTTTCTTT
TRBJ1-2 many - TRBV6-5 CASSQVDTPFYGYTF TGTGCCAGCAGCCAGGTGGACACCCCCTTCTATGGCTACACCTTC
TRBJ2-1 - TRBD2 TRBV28 CASSREGRFF TGTGCCAGCAGCCGGGAGGGCCGGTTCTTC